In its sample, the clone carrying this TCR beta chain was seen once. In germline, CDR1 is SNHLY, CDR2 FYNNEI. Trimming cost V 1 base and J 3 bases, with 6 bases left between them. The CDR3 runs 13 residues. The sample originates from a study of blood T cell repertoires in COVID-19. Overall study: T cells, B-cell-depleted T cells, or PBMCs supplied cDNA or gDNA.

Under the authors' procedure: Amplified reference gene primers provided the basis for estimating nucleated cell counts. Sequencing was performed with immunoSEQ multiplex PCR; in TCRdb, only in-frame clones are kept and a portion is missing. V, J and clone size were drawn from that table, and D and trimming were deduced from the DNA. The data hold about 59,000 clones, with around 79% observed a single time. The TCR sequence derives from a woman aged 70-85 years with acute or convalescent COVID-19. This chain joins TRBV2 and TRBJ1-1; no clear D. Sequenced sample: peripheral blood. CDR3: CASSEGGYTEAFF. CDR3 nucleotides: TGTGCCAGCAGTGAAGGTGGCTACACTGAAGCTTTCTTT.